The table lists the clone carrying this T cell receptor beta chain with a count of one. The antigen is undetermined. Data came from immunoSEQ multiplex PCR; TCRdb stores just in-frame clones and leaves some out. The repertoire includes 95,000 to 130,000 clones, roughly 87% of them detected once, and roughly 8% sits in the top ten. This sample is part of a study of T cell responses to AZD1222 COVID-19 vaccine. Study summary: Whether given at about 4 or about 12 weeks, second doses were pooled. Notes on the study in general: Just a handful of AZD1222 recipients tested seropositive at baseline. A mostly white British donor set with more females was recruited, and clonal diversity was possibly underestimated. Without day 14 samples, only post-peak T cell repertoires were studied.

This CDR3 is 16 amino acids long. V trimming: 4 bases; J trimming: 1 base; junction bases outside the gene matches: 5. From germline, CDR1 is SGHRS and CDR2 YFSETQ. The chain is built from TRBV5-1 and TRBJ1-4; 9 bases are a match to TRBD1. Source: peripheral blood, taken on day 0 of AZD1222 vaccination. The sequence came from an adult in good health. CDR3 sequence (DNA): TGCGCCAGCAGCCTACAGGGGGCGGTAACTAATGAAAAACTGTTTTTT. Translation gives CASSLQGAVTNEKLFF.